This passage covers 28 T cell receptor beta chains from one sample sequenced in a study of T cells in women clearing cervical HPV infection. Clones were read by immunoSEQ multiplex PCR, and TCRdb kept only the in-frame ones, dropping some. This table lists 42,000 or so clones. The sequenced sample was blood buffy coat. The receptors stem from a woman between 18 and 70 years old with a cervical HPV16 infection that either progressed to CIN3+ or cleared (not recorded which).

Worth noting for this clone: Read sequence stops 3 residues before the CDR3 end, and the germline J gene provides the missing end. The chain joins TRBV10-1 to TRBJ2-1; the D is unclear. With 0 bases removed from V and 6 bases from J, the gap between germline ends came to 6 bases. This CDR3 has 13 amino acids. The germline V gene encodes CDR1 WNHNN and CDR2 SYGVQD (reference sequence). This CDR3 reads CASSESSGNEQFF. CDR3 bases read: TGCGCCAGCAGTGAGTCGTCCGGCAATGAG.

Note on this clone: The junction does not match germline at one end; this may be a read error. Read data end 3 residues before the CDR3 end; the end is taken from the germline J gene. The chain combines TRBV6-1 with TRBJ1-2; D gene uncertain. CDR3 length: 13 amino acids. CDR1 and CDR2 from the germline V gene are MNHNS and SASEGT. CDR3 DNA, as far as it was read: TGTGCCAGCAGGGAAGACGGTAACTATGGC. It encodes CASREDGNYG. Given in full, the CDR3 is CASREDGNYGYTF.

A word on this clone: The CDR3 end falls 3 residues outside the read, so it is completed with the germline J gene. This chain joins TRBV23-1 and TRBJ1-2; the match to TRBD1 covers 8 bases. TRBV23-1 is labeled an ORF, and its function is uncertain. The V and J ends lost 0 bases and 0 bases, in that order; junction bases with no gene match: 12. There are 19 residues in the CDR3. The sequenced part of the CDR3 DNA is TGCGCCAGCAGTCAATCCGGGACAGGCGGCGTACCGGCTAACTATGGC. This encodes CASSQSGTGGVPANYG. The entire CDR3 protein is CASSQSGTGGVPANYGYTF.

A note on this clone: The CDR3 goes on 3 residues after the read ends, and that part is filled in from the germline J gene. The rearrangement links TRBV12-3 or TRBV12-4 to TRBJ2-3, with D maybe TRBD2 (6 bases). CDR3 length: 14 residues. Trimming shortened V by 6 bases and J by 6 bases, and 16 bases separated the two germline ends. Partial CDR3 DNA: TGTGCCAGCAGCCCTAGCGCGAGCTGGGATACG. This encodes CASSPSASWDT. The full CDR3 protein reads CASSPSASWDTQYF.

Of note for this clone: Read data end 3 residues before the CDR3 end; the end is taken from the germline J gene. V gene TRBV28 combines with J gene TRBJ2-7; 11 nucleotides line up with TRBD1. V lost 4 bases to trimming and J lost 0 bases; unmatched junction nucleotides: 5. The germline gives CDR1 MDHEN, CDR2 SYDVKM. The CDR3 is made up of 16 amino acids. The DNA read from the CDR3 is TGTGCCAGCAGTTCCCCCGGGACAGGGGGCTCCTACGAG. This encodes CASSSPGTGGSYE. The entire CDR3 protein is CASSSPGTGGSYEQYF.

A word on this clone: Read coverage stops 3 residues before the CDR3 terminus; the germline J gene supplies the remainder. The rearrangement joins TRBV20-1 to TRBJ1-6; no clear D gene. Germline V lookup: CDR1 DFQATT, CDR2 SNEGSKA (reference sequence). The CDR3 extends over 16 amino acids. Trimming cost V 1 base and J 0 bases, with 10 bases left between them. CDR3 DNA (partial): TGCAGTGCTAGAGCGAGGGCCTCCTCCTATAATTCACCC. The encoded protein is CSARARASSYNSP. The full CDR3 reads CSARARASSYNSPLHF.

Regarding this clone: The CDR3 goes on 3 residues after the read ends, and that part is filled in from the germline J gene. The chain employs TRBV2 and TRBJ1-2; D gene unclear. Per germline, CDR1 SNHLY and CDR2 FYNNEI. This CDR3 contains 14 residues. V was pared by 4 bases and J by 0 bases, with 9 bases between. The CDR3 reads CASSGAPPNYGYTF. The DNA read from the CDR3 is TGTGCCAGCAGTGGGGCACCTCCTAACTATGGC.

As concerns this clone: The CDR3 is cut off 3 residues early in the read; its end comes from the germline J gene. This chain uses TRBV29-1 with TRBJ1-1, with D tentatively TRBD1 (5 bases). V lost 7 bases, J lost 3 bases, and 15 bases lay in between. There are 13 residues in the CDR3. Germline V gives CDR1 SQVTM, CDR2 ANQGSEA. The covered CDR3 bases are TGCAGCGCCTGGGGGGACTCGGACACTGAA. Its protein is CSAWGDSDTE. The complete CDR3 reads CSAWGDSDTEAFF.

The CDR3 loop is CASSPRETGGLNTEAFF. The CDR3 DNA, read in part, is TGCGCCAGCAGCCCCCGCGAGACAGGGGGCTTGAACACTGAA. The chain joins TRBV5-1 to TRBJ1-1; 10 bases align to TRBD1. The sequenced fragment ends 3 residues before the CDR3 boundary, so the rest is inferred from the germline J gene. Looked up from germline, CDR1 is SGHRS and CDR2 is YFSETQ. The trim removed 4 bases at V and 0 bases at J, leaving 9 bases unmatched. CDR3 length: 17 residues.

Worth noting for this clone: The CDR3 end is not reached by the read, which stops 3 residues before it; the germline J gene fills it in. The chain is built from TRBV18 and TRBJ2-7; TRBD1 matches 9 bases. The CDR3 totals 14 residues. Per the germline V gene, CDR1 is KGHSH and CDR2 is LQKENI. Germline trimming cut 7 bases from V and 5 bases from J; bases unmatched to any gene: 9. The CDR3 loop reads CASLKDRGADEQYF. The sequenced part of the CDR3 DNA is TGTGCCAGCTTAAAAGACAGGGGGGCTGACGAG.

On this clone: The read falls 3 residues short of the CDR3 end, and the missing part is taken from the germline J gene. The rearrangement uses TRBV11-2 and TRBJ1-2; TRBD1 matches at 9 bases. V dropped 5 bases and J dropped 6; count of bases not matched to a gene: 10. The CDR3 loop spans 15 amino acids. Germline values: CDR1 SGHAT, CDR2 FQNNGV. The CDR3 is CASSPTGTGRHGYTF. CDR3 DNA, as far as it was read: TGTGCCAGCAGCCCGACCGGGACAGGGCGCCATGGC. Using reference TRBV11-2 and TRBJ1-2 for the parts outside the CDR3, the full variable domain is EAGVAQSPRYKIIEKRQSVAFWCNPISGHATLYWYQQILGQGPKLLIQFQNNGVVDDSQLPKDRFSAERLKGVDSTLKIQPAKLEDSAVYLCASSPTGTGRHGYTFGSGTRLTVV.

Turning to this clone: From the germline J gene comes the end of the CDR3, since the read stops 3 residues before it. This chain joins TRBV20-1 and TRBJ2-3; TRBD2 aligns across 10 bases. Germline assignment: CDR1 DFQATT and CDR2 SNEGSKA (reference sequence). With V trimmed by 6 bases and J by 3 bases, 9 bases remained unmatched. The CDR3 sequence is 15 residues long. Partial CDR3 DNA: TGCAGTGCCAAGGGGCAGCGGGGGGGAACAGATACG. Translation: CSAKGQRGGTDT. The CDR3 in full is CSAKGQRGGTDTQYF.

The DNA read from the CDR3 is TGTGCCAGCCGAAAGAGCGGGGGGGTCGGAGATACG. Translating gives CASRKSGGVGDT. In full, the CDR3 is CASRKSGGVGDTQYF. This sequence joins TRBV11-3 and TRBJ2-3; 10 positions agree with TRBD2. The CDR3 extends 3 residues past the end of the read, so its final part is completed from the germline J gene. V was pared by 8 bases and J by 5 bases, with 10 bases of the junction left unmatched. The germline CDR1 and CDR2 sequences are SGHNT and YENEEA. The CDR3 spans 15 residues.

As to this clone: Read coverage stops 3 residues before the CDR3 terminus; the germline J gene supplies the remainder. This sequence joins TRBV18 and TRBJ2-2; TRBD1 is a possible D gene (6 bases). The CDR3 runs to 17 residues. Germline CDR1 and CDR2: KGHSH and LQKENI. V lost 6 bases to trimming and J lost 3 bases, with 20 bases between them. The CDR3 loop is CASSPLPGRGDTGELFF. The DNA read from the CDR3 is TGTGCCAGCTCCCCCCTCCCGGGCAGGGGAGACACCGGGGAG.

Worth noting for this clone: The read ends 3 residues shy of where the CDR3 ends; the end is completed using the germline J gene. The V call is TRBV7-8, the J call TRBJ2-1; 8 nucleotides line up with TRBD2. J was trimmed by 7 bases and V by 1 base; bases with no gene match: 12. Looked up from germline, CDR1 is SGHVS and CDR2 is FQNEAQ. The CDR3 totals 17 residues. The sequenced part of the CDR3 DNA is TGTGCCAGCAGCTTAGTCGTAGCGGGGTCCTATGGGAATGAG. This encodes CASSLVVAGSYGNE. The whole CDR3 reads CASSLVVAGSYGNEQFF.

As to this clone: The CDR3 goes on 3 residues after the read ends, and that part is filled in from the germline J gene. The chain couples TRBV20-1 to TRBJ1-6; no firm D call. The CDR3 runs to 14 residues. Germline V gene lookup returns CDR1 DFQATT and CDR2 SNEGSKA (reference sequence). The germline V and J ends were trimmed by 1 base and 5 bases, with 9 bases remaining between them. The CDR3 sequence: CSARGAGDNSPLHF. CDR3 bases read: TGCAGTGCTAGAGGCGCAGGAGATAATTCACCC.

Worth noting for this clone: The read is 3 residues too short to cover the CDR3 end, so that end is filled in from the germline J gene. The chain couples TRBV11-2 to TRBJ2-1, with D perhaps matching TRBD1 (6 bases). The CDR3 has 15 amino acids. CDR1 and CDR2 (germline): SGHAT, FQNNGV. Trimming shortened V by 6 bases and J by 2 bases, and 14 bases separated the two germline ends. Here the CDR3 reads CASRITGMTYNEQFF. The DNA read from the CDR3 is TGTGCCAGCAGGATCACAGGGATGACCTACAATGAG.

Of note for this clone: The read stops 3 residues short of the end of the CDR3; the missing end is completed from the germline J gene. The chain is built from TRBV19 and TRBJ1-1; D possibly corresponds to TRBD1 (5 bases). This CDR3 spans 13 amino acids. CDR1 is LNHDA and CDR2 is SQIVND in the germline V gene (reference sequence). Deletions cut 7 bases from V and 5 bases from J, with 14 bases between. The CDR3 DNA, read in part, is TGTGCCAGTACCCGTCAGGGCCGGACTGAA. Protein: CASTRQGRTE. From start to end, the CDR3 is CASTRQGRTEAFF.

The chain's CDR3 is CASSPQDRGELFF. The CDR3 bases that were read are TGTGCCAGCTCACCACAAGACAGGGGGGAG. The chain combines TRBV18 with TRBJ2-2, with D perhaps matching TRBD1 (6 bases). The read ends 3 residues shy of where the CDR3 ends; the end is completed using the germline J gene. Germline CDR1 KGHSH, CDR2 LQKENI. V lost 1 base and J lost 8, with 8 bases in between. The CDR3 loop spans 13 amino acids.

On this clone: Read data end 3 residues before the CDR3 end; the end is taken from the germline J gene. The chain joins TRBV20-1 to TRBJ1-5, with TRBD1 matching over 10 bases. The length of the CDR3 is 16 residues. CDR1 DFQATT and CDR2 SNEGSKA come from the germline V gene (reference sequence). The ends lost 6 bases at V and 2 bases at J; junction bases unmatched: 10. The sequenced part of the CDR3 DNA is TGCAGTGCCCCCAGGCGGGGGACAGGGGGCAATCAGCCC. Translated, it gives CSAPRRGTGGNQP. The full CDR3 sequence reads CSAPRRGTGGNQPQHF.

Worth noting for this clone: The read terminates 3 residues ahead of where the CDR3 ends, so the germline J gene completes it. The rearrangement links TRBV18 to TRBJ1-1, with TRBD1 as a possible D gene (5 bases). Germline V lookup: CDR1 KGHSH, CDR2 LQKENI. The CDR3 totals 16 residues. The V end lost 6 bases, the J end lost 0 bases, and 17 bases lay between the germline ends. CDR3 DNA (partial): TGTGCCAGCTCCCCAGACAGATTACTTATGAACACTGAA. Translating it yields CASSPDRLLMNTE. The entire CDR3 reads CASSPDRLLMNTEAFF.

A word on this clone: The CDR3 extends 3 residues past the end of the read, so its final part is completed from the germline J gene. J is TRBJ1-4 and V is TRBV20-1; tentatively, D is TRBD1 (5 bases). The CDR3 covers 14 residues. Germline CDR1 DFQATT, CDR2 SNEGSKA (reference sequence). V was clipped by 1 base and J by 5 bases, with 11 bases between them. Partial CDR3 DNA: TGCAGTGCTAGAGTGGGGGGTTCAAATGAAAAA. Amino acid sequence: CSARVGGSNEK. The whole CDR3 is CSARVGGSNEKLFF.

A note on this clone: Read data end 3 residues before the CDR3 end; the end is taken from the germline J gene. The chain employs TRBV20-1 and TRBJ2-5; D is uncertain. V gave up 6 bases and J gave up 5 bases, with 13 bases separating them. The CDR3 is made up of 12 amino acids. CDR1 and CDR2 from the germline V gene are DFQATT and SNEGSKA (reference sequence). The covered CDR3 bases are TGCAGTGCCACAGAAGGTTGGGAGACC. It codes for CSATEGWET. The entire CDR3 protein is CSATEGWETQYF.

A word on this clone: The read ends 3 residues early relative to the CDR3; the germline J gene fills the gap. The V and J genes are TRBV2 and TRBJ2-1; tentatively, D is TRBD1 (5 bases). Per germline, CDR1 SNHLY and CDR2 FYNNEI. CDR3 length: 13 amino acids. Trimming removed 1 base at V and 9 bases at J, with 10 bases between. The CDR3 here is CASSEGARGEQFF. Partial CDR3 DNA: TGTGCCAGCAGTGAAGGGGCTAGGGGTGAG.

In regard to this clone: The read halts 3 residues ahead of the CDR3 end, with the missing end drawn from the germline J gene. This chain links TRBV18 with TRBJ1-1; D not resolved. The CDR3 covers 13 residues. V lost 3 bases and J 6 bases, leaving 11 bases between the germline ends. Per germline, CDR1 KGHSH and CDR2 LQKENI. This chain's CDR3 is CASSPSTYPEAFF. Partial CDR3 DNA: TGTGCCAGCTCACCCAGTACGTATCCTGAA. Full variable domain (remainder filled in from reference TRBV18 and TRBJ1-1): NAGVMQNPRHLVRRRGQEARLRCSPMKGHSHVYWYRQLPEEGLKFMVYLQKENIIDESGMPKERFSAEFPKEGPSILRIQQVVRGDSAAYFCASSPSTYPEAFFGQGTRLTVV.

Details on this clone: With the read ending 3 residues before the CDR3 end, the germline J gene is used to fill in that end. The chain combines TRBV5-1 with TRBJ2-7, with D possibly being TRBD2 (7 bases). V lost 1 base and J lost 2, with 13 bases in between. This CDR3 is 15 amino acids long. Looked up from germline, CDR1 is SGHRS and CDR2 is YFSETQ. CDR3 bases read: TGCGCCAGCAGCTTGAACGGGGGGCCCACCTACGAG. Translation: CASSLNGGPTYE. The entire CDR3 protein is CASSLNGGPTYEQYF. The full variable domain, with the rest looked up from reference TRBV5-1 and TRBJ2-7, is KAGVTQTPRYLIKTRGQQVTLSCSPISGHRSVSWYQQTPGQGLQFLFEYFSETQRNKGNFPGRFSGRQFSNSRSEMNVSTLELGDSALYLCASSLNGGPTYEQYFGPGTRLTVT.

A word on this clone: The read falls 3 residues short of the CDR3 end, and the missing part is taken from the germline J gene. This chain uses TRBV14 with TRBJ1-2; TRBD1 matches at 7 bases. This CDR3 is 14 amino acids long. Germline CDR1 and CDR2: SGHDN and FVKESK. J gave up 7 bases and V 0 bases, and 5 bases lay outside the gene matches. Partial CDR3 DNA: TGTGCCAGCAGCCAAGATTCCAGGGGGTCTGGC. Amino acid sequence: CASSQDSRGSG. The whole CDR3 region reads CASSQDSRGSGYTF.

A word on this clone: The read terminates 3 residues ahead of where the CDR3 ends, so the germline J gene completes it. V usage is TRBV19 and J usage is TRBJ2-5; tentatively, D is TRBD1 (7 bases). This CDR3 comprises 15 residues. V was trimmed by 5 bases and J by 5 bases, leaving 18 bases between them. Germline V gene sequence: CDR1 LNHDA, CDR2 SQIVND (reference sequence). CDR3 amino acids: CASSPRQGGGETQYF. The part of the CDR3 DNA that was read is TGTGCCAGTAGTCCACGACAGGGAGGTGGGGAGACC.